The 21 T cell receptor beta chains reported below all come from one sample, sequenced in a study of blood T cells in healthy people across ages. The second PCR ran roughly 7 to 11 cycles with a sample-barcoded 5' primer and J-beta primers. TCRdb re-analysed the 5' RACE reads in MiXCR, keeping a single row per CDR3 protein. Of some 1,800,000 distinct CDR3 sequences listed, roughly 43% are singletons. The specimen was blood. These receptors all stem from a human donor in good health.

This clonotype was seen more than once but under ten times. The rearrangement uses TRBV11-2 and TRBJ2-7; TRBD1 is a possible D gene (5 bases). CDR3 length equals 15 residues. The germline V gene has CDR1 SGHAT and CDR2 FQNNGV. V lost 1 base to trimming and J lost 4 bases, with 14 bases between them. CDR3: CASSLVGRVIYEQYF. Written as DNA, the CDR3 is TGTGCCAGCAGCTTAGTAGGCAGGGTGATTTACGAGCAGTACTTC.

A few counts support this clonotype. V and J are TRBV12-3 or TRBV12-4 and TRBJ1-5; the match to TRBD1 covers 8 bases. V lost 7 bases and J lost 2; bases outside the gene matches: 4. The CDR3 is 14 residues long. In DNA form, the CDR3 reads TGTGCCAGCAACGACAGGGGTGGCAATCAGCCCCAGCATTTT. This gives the protein CASNDRGGNQPQHF.

This clonotype showed up just a few times. The chain is built from TRBV9 and TRBJ2-4; a possible D gene is TRBD2 (8 bases). The DNA end is more similar to TRBJ2-7, so the J call may be wrong. In germline, CDR1 is SGDLS, CDR2 YYNGEE. This CDR3 has 18 residues. The CDR3 loop is CASSVAPAGGAGAYEQYF. The CDR3 region has the DNA TGTGCCAGCAGCGTAGCTCCCGCAGGGGGAGCGGGGGCGTACGAGCAGTACTTC.

The chain has TRBV14 and TRBJ2-1, with D tentatively TRBD1 (6 bases). This CDR3 has 13 residues. Trimming cost V 4 bases and J 9 bases, with 13 bases left between them. Germline values: CDR1 SGHDN, CDR2 FVKESK. CDR3 coding DNA: TGTGCCAGCAGCCGAGATAACAGGGTTGAGCAGTTCTTC. It specifies CASSRDNRVEQFF.

This clonotype was counted between two and nine times. In DNA, the CDR3 is TGTGCCAGCAGTGAATCTTCAGCCAAAAACATTCAGTACTTC. Residues: CASSESSAKNIQYF. The chain links TRBV6-2 or TRBV6-3 to TRBJ2-4; no clear D gene. The CDR3 runs 14 residues. The germline gives CDR1 MNHEY, CDR2 SVGEGT. V was pared by 5 bases and J by 0 bases, with 8 bases between.

This clonotype has more than one count but fewer than ten. J is TRBJ2-1 and V is TRBV29-1; the D gene is possibly TRBD1 (6 bases). Germline CDR1 and CDR2: SQVTM and ANQGSEA. The CDR3 is 12 amino acids. V lost 7 bases and J lost 3, with 10 bases in between. CDR3 region: CSAMDSYNEQFF. CDR3 DNA sequence: TGCAGCGCCATGGACAGCTACAATGAGCAGTTCTTC.

The V gene is TRBV9, the J gene TRBJ2-3; D unresolved. CDR1 and CDR2 (germline): SGDLS, YYNGEE. Trimming took off 0 bases at V and 3 bases at J, with 11 bases between the two ends. The CDR3 extends over 15 amino acids. The DNA for the CDR3 is TGTGCCAGCAGCGTAGAGGGTACCTGGACAGATACGCAGTATTTT. It is translated as CASSVEGTWTDTQYF.

This clonotype occurred a few times. The chain joins TRBV20-1 to TRBJ2-4; 9 bases are shared with TRBD1. The J call may be faulty, since TRBJ2-7 better matches the DNA end. This CDR3 region has 13 residues. CDR1 and CDR2 from the germline V gene are DFQATT and SNEGSKA (reference sequence). The chain's CDR3 is CSASGTGRFEQYF. The CDR3 bases are TGCAGTGCTAGTGGGACAGGGAGGTTCGAGCAGTACTTC.

The sample holds a few counts of this clonotype. The chain employs TRBV9 and TRBJ2-3; no firm D call. The germline gives CDR1 SGDLS, CDR2 YYNGEE. CDR3 length equals 16 residues. Trimming cost V 0 bases and J 0 bases, with 11 bases left between them. The CDR3 nucleotides are TGTGCCAGCAGCGTAGGGAGAGGAGCTAGCACAGATACGCAGTATTTT. This gives the protein CASSVGRGASTDTQYF. Combining the CDR3 with reference TRBV9 and TRBJ2-3 gives the whole variable domain DSGVTQTPKHLITATGQRVTLRCSPRSGDLSVYWYQQSLDQGLQFLIQYYNGEERAKGNILERFSAQQFPDLHSELNLSSLELGDSALYFCASSVGRGASTDTQYFGPGTRLTVL.

The chain links TRBV29-1 to TRBJ2-6, with 7 positions matching TRBD1. V trimming: 3 bases; J trimming: 4 bases; junction bases outside the gene matches: 15. The CDR3 runs to 18 residues. The germline gives CDR1 SQVTM, CDR2 ANQGSEA. The CDR3 protein is CSVEERGPPLSGANVLTF. In DNA form, the CDR3 reads TGCAGCGTTGAGGAGAGGGGGCCTCCCTTGTCCGGGGCCAACGTCCTGACTTTC.

CDR3 region: CSAYVGQEYEQYF. The CDR3 DNA is TGCAGTGCTTACGTGGGACAGGAGTACGAGCAGTACTTC. The chain employs TRBV20-1 and TRBJ2-7, with 8 bases fitting TRBD1. The junction had 7 bases not matched to a gene; V was cut back by 5 bases and J by 4 bases. The length of the CDR3 is 13 residues. Germline CDR1 is DFQATT and CDR2 is SNEGSKA (reference sequence).

The chain carries TRBV11-2 and TRBJ1-4, with no clear D. With 0 bases removed from V and 0 bases from J, the gap between germline ends came to 8 bases. Germline V gene lookup returns CDR1 SGHAT and CDR2 FQNNGV. This CDR3 has 16 amino acids. The CDR3 nucleotides are TGTGCCAGCAGCTTAGATCGAAGGGCAACTAATGAAAAACTGTTTTTT. Encoded protein: CASSLDRRATNEKLFF.

This clonotype was seen a few times. This chain connects TRBV28 to TRBJ2-7; perhaps TRBD1 as D (6 bases). CDR1 and CDR2 from the germline V gene are MDHEN and SYDVKM. The V and J ends lost 5 bases and 3 bases respectively, with 11 bases between them. The CDR3 is 13 amino acids. CDR3 in amino acids: CASSEDRFYEQYF. The CDR3 region has the DNA TGTGCCAGCAGTGAAGACAGGTTCTACGAGCAGTACTTC.

Concerning this clonotype: A much larger clone lies one base from this, so it may be a read error. The chain combines TRBV2 with TRBJ2-1, with D possibly matching TRBD2 (5 bases). This CDR3 contains 15 residues. V lost 5 bases and J lost 0, with 11 bases in between. The germline V gene has CDR1 SNHLY and CDR2 FYNNEI. The CDR3 DNA sequence: TGTGCCAGCAGTCGAATGGGGAGCTCCTACAATGAGCAGTTCTTC. This translates into CASSRMGSSYNEQFF.

V gene TRBV9 combines with J gene TRBJ2-7; 9 nucleotides align to TRBD2. J was trimmed by 7 bases and V by 4 bases; bases with no gene match: 15. This CDR3 contains 16 residues. CDR1 and CDR2 from the germline V gene are SGDLS and YYNGEE. The CDR3 loop is CASSLRGGPAVWEQYF. CDR3 coding DNA: TGTGCCAGCAGCTTGCGGGGGGGACCGGCGGTTTGGGAGCAGTACTTC.

The V call is TRBV7-2, the J call TRBJ2-5; tentatively, D is TRBD1 or TRBD2 (5 bases each). The V end was cut by 4 bases, the J end by 5 bases, with 14 bases between. The germline CDR1 and CDR2 sequences are SGHTA and FQGNSA. The CDR3 extends over 14 amino acids. CDR3 sequence reads: CASSSRFGAETQYF. The CDR3 bases are TGTGCCAGCAGCTCCCGTTTCGGGGCGGAGACCCAGTACTTC.

The chain uses TRBV25-1 and TRBJ1-2; tentatively, D is TRBD1 (6 bases). The germline V gene encodes CDR1 MGHDK and CDR2 SYGVNS. Trimming took off 5 bases at V and 3 bases at J, with 13 bases between the two ends. This CDR3 has 14 residues. This chain's CDR3 is CASSIQGGHYGYTF. The CDR3 bases are TGTGCCAGCAGTATACAGGGTGGGCACTATGGCTACACCTTC.

With regard to this clonotype: The junction and the germline gene differ at one end; a read error may be behind it. The chain couples TRBV7-2 to TRBJ2-3; 8 bases map to TRBD2. CDR3 size: 17 residues. Looked up from germline, CDR1 is SGHTA and CDR2 is FQGNSA. CDR3 sequence (DNA): TGTGCCAGCAGTCTCGGGGGGGGCCGACCAACAACAGGTACGCAGTATTTT. Amino acids: CASSLGGGRPTTGTQYF. The whole variable domain, remainder taken from reference TRBV7-2 and TRBJ2-3, is GAGVSQSPSNKVTEKGKDVELRCDPISGHTALYWYRQSLGQGLEFLIYFQGNSAPDKSGLPSDRFSAERTGGSVSTLTIQRTQQEDSAVYLCASSLGGGRPTTGTQYFGPGTRLTVL.

The rearrangement links TRBV18 to TRBJ2-1; the D call may be TRBD1 or TRBD2 (5 bases each). CDR3 size: 13 residues. The germline V and J ends were trimmed by 4 bases and 7 bases, with 11 bases remaining between them. Germline loops: CDR1 KGHSH, CDR2 LQKENI. For the CDR3, the DNA is TGTGCCAGCTCACGAGGGGTAAGGAATGAGCAGTTCTTC. Translated, it gives CASSRGVRNEQFF.

The CDR3 here is CSVSAGWGMDTEAFF. Written as DNA, the CDR3 is TGCAGCGTTTCCGCTGGGTGGGGGATGGACACTGAAGCTTTCTTT. The chain couples TRBV29-1 to TRBJ1-1, with D possibly being TRBD1 (5 bases). This CDR3 is built from 15 residues. Trimming cost V 5 bases and J 3 bases, with 19 bases left between them. CDR1 SQVTM and CDR2 ANQGSEA come from the germline V gene.

The CDR3 bases are TGCGCCAGCAGCTGGGACAGACCTAATGAAAAACTGTTTTTT. Its translation: CASSWDRPNEKLFF. V and J are TRBV5-1 and TRBJ1-4; 7 bases align to TRBD1. V gave up 3 bases and J gave up 3 bases; unmatched junction bases: 2. The CDR3 totals 14 residues. From germline, CDR1 is SGHRS and CDR2 YFSETQ.